The rows below give T cell receptor beta chains drawn from one sample of a study of OX40 agonist ivuxolimab in advanced cancers. Assay used: immunoSEQ multiplex PCR; TCRdb lists only in-frame clones, some missing. The sample includes tens of thousands of clones, 80% seen only once; the top ten take 8% to 13%. The sequences come from CD4+ or CD8+ T cells sorted from blood, collected in a trial of the OX40 agonist ivuxolimab. Source of these receptors: an adult with an advanced solid tumor such as melanoma, head and neck, liver or kidney cancer. CDR3s include the opening cysteine and the closing phenylalanine or tryptophan. D genes are given only for firm matches. Clone sizes are given selectively: once, few, many, or a class where the clone is expanded.

TRBJ2-7 | NA | TRBD1 | TRBV5-1 | TGCGCCAGCAGACTGACAGGGGTAAGCTCCTACGAGCAGTACTTC | CASRLTGVSSYEQYF
TRBJ2-1 | NA | TRBD1 | TRBV12-5 | TGTGCTAGTGGTCCCGGGACAGGGAATTACAATGAGCAGTTCTTC | CASGPGTGNYNEQFF
TRBJ1-1 | NA | NA | TRBV19 | TGTGCCAGTAGTAATCGGGTGAACACTGAAGCTTTCTTT | CASSNRVNTEAFF
TRBJ2-3 | NA | TRBD2 | TRBV29-1 | TGCAGCGTTGAAGTGACTAGCGCAGATACGCAGTATTTT | CSVEVTSADTQYF
TRBJ2-5 | NA | TRBD2 | TRBV30 | TGTGCCCGAGTAACTAGCGGGATACAAGAGACCCAGTACTTC | CARVTSGIQETQYF
TRBJ2-7 | NA | NA | TRBV11-3 | TGTGCCAGCAGCTTAGATAGGGCGTCAGTCCAGTACTTC | CASSLDRASVQYF
TRBJ2-7 | NA | NA | TRBV5-1 | TGCGCCAGCACCGGCGGACTGAACTCCTACGAGCAGTACTTC | CASTGGLNSYEQYF
TRBJ2-7 | NA | TRBD2 | TRBV14 | TGTGCCAGCAGCAGCGGGGTAAGCTACGAGCAGTACTTC | CASSSGVSYEQYF
TRBJ2-1 | NA | NA | TRBV29-1 | TGCAGCGTTGGAGGGCATGAGCAGTTCTTC | CSVGGHEQFF
TRBJ1-1 | once | TRBD1 | TRBV6-5 | TGTGCCAGCAGAAAACAGGGGATGAACACTGAAGCTTTCTTT | CASRKQGMNTEAFF